This TCR beta chain was sequenced for a study of cytomegalovirus exposure and HLA in healthy donors. For the study at large: A preliminary data release comprised 80 million to 95 million unique TCRs obtained from HLA-typed donors.

PCR primers comprised 60 Vbeta and 13 Jbeta primers. Profiled with immunoSEQ multiplex PCR; TCRdb holds only in-frame clones, not every one. The sample has some 140,000 clones; over 65% are singletons. Study-wide results and caveats: The study listed 150 to 200 cytomegalovirus-associated TCR beta chains.

A remark on this clone: What it binds is not known.

V lost 5 bases and J lost 2, with 15 bases in between. Per the germline V gene, CDR1 is LNHDA and CDR2 is SQIVND (reference sequence). This CDR3 has 16 residues. The source is a man under 40 in good health and CMV-seronegative. The chain joins TRBV19 to TRBJ2-2; maybe TRBD2 (6 bases). The sample consisted of PBMCs. CDR3 sequence (DNA): TGTGCCAGTAGTCCACTAGCCCGGATAAACACCGGGGAGCTGTTTTTT. Its protein is CASSPLARINTGELFF.